A selection of T cell receptor beta chains follows, all from one sample in a study of cytomegalovirus exposure and HLA in healthy donors. Method: immunoSEQ multiplex PCR; TCRdb's copy keeps in-frame clones and lacks some. Among 170,000 or so clones listed, 80% were seen once. Input material: PBMCs. These receptors came from a woman between 50 and 59 years old in good health and CMV-seropositive. The CDR3 runs from the conserved cysteine through the conserved F or W. D genes are given only for firm matches. Only part of the rows carry a size: once, few, many, or a class if the clone is expanded.

>TRBJ1-5|.|few|TRBV28
TGTGCCAGCAGTTTACTTAGGGGCGCCCGAGGCAGTCAGCCCCAGCATTTT
CASSLLRGARGSQPQHF
>TRBJ1-1|.|.|TRBV4-2
TGTGCCAGCAGCCAAGATACGGGGGTGCGGGCTGAAGCTTTCTTT
CASSQDTGVRAEAFF
>TRBJ2-7|.|.|TRBV28
TGTGCCAGCAGTTTATTGCAGTCTCAGTACTTC
CASSLLQSQYF
>TRBJ1-2|TRBD1|.|TRBV28
TGTGCCAGCAGTGAGCGACAGGGTGACTATGGCTACACCTTC
CASSERQGDYGYTF
>TRBJ1-5|.|.|TRBV7-8
TGTGCCAGCAGCTTAGAACTACGGAGCAATCAGCCCCAGCATTTT
CASSLELRSNQPQHF
>TRBJ2-1|TRBD1|.|TRBV25-1
TGTGCCAGCAGTGAGAGGGGGACAGGGACCTACAATGAGCAGTTCTTC
CASSERGTGTYNEQFF
>TRBJ2-5|.|once|TRBV4-3
TGCGCCAGCAGCCAAGATACTATACGGGGCCAAGAGACCCAGTACTTC
CASSQDTIRGQETQYF
>TRBJ1-5|.|.|TRBV15
TGTGCCACCAGCAGGGTCAGGGGAGGGAGCAATCAGCCCCAGCATTTT
CATSRVRGGSNQPQHF
>TRBJ1-2|TRBD1|.|TRBV5-1
TGCGCCAGCAGCTTCCGGGACAGGGGACGCCAAAACTATGGCTACACCTTC
CASSFRDRGRQNYGYTF
>TRBJ2-7|TRBD2|.|TRBV7-3
TGTGCCAGCAGCATACTTAGCGGGAGGCTCTACGAGCAGTACTTC
CASSILSGRLYEQYF
>TRBJ1-5|TRBD1|.|TRBV7-9
TGTGCCAGCAGCTACACAGGGGGCGGTCAGCCCCAGCATTTT
CASSYTGGGQPQHF
>TRBJ1-5|.|few|TRBV28
TGTGCCAGCAGTCCGCAATACAAGGGGAATCAGCCCCAGCATTTT
CASSPQYKGNQPQHF
>TRBJ2-7|.|.|TRBV28
TGTGCCAGCAGTTTATCCGACAGGAGCTCCTACGAGCAGTACTTC
CASSLSDRSSYEQYF
>TRBJ2-3|TRBD1|once|TRBV13
TGTGCCAGCAGCCTCAGGGACAGGGGGGATACGCAGTATTTT
CASSLRDRGDTQYF
>TRBJ1-5|.|.|TRBV27
TGTGCCAGCAGTCCTACTCAGACAGGTTTTAATCAGCCCCAGCATTTT
CASSPTQTGFNQPQHF
>TRBJ1-5|TRBD1|few|TRBV5-1
TGCGCCAGCAGCTTGGGACAGGGGGCCCATCAGCCCCAGCATTTT
CASSLGQGAHQPQHF
>TRBJ2-4|TRBD2|.|TRBV14
TGTGCCAGCAGCCAAAGGACTAGCGGGAGTATTTCATACTTC
CASSQRTSGSISYF
>TRBJ1-5|TRBD1|.|TRBV6-6
TGTGCCAGCAGCCTTGGGACAGGTAGACAGCCCCAGCATTTT
CASSLGTGRQPQHF
>TRBJ2-1|TRBD2|.|TRBV19
TGTGCCAGTAGCCCGGCGGGACTAGCGGGGGGTTCCTACAATGAGCAGTTCTTC
CASSPAGLAGGSYNEQFF
>TRBJ2-5|.|.|TRBV4-2
TGTGCCAGCAGCCTGGCAACCGACCAAGAGACCCAGTACTTC
CASSLATDQETQYF
>TRBJ2-7|.|.|TRBV5-1
TGCGCCAGCAGCCAGACTACGGGGTCCTACGAGCAGTACTTC
CASSQTTGSYEQYF
>TRBJ2-4|.|once|TRBV7-9
TGTTCCAGCAGCCGTAGAGAGGGTGCCAAAAACATTCAGTACTTC
CSSSRREGAKNIQYF
>TRBJ2-7|.|many|TRBV4-3
TGCGCCAGCAGCCAAGATTCCGGGTTCGAGCAGTACTTC
CASSQDSGFEQYF
>TRBJ2-1|TRBD2|.|TRBV5-1
TGCGCCAGCAGCTTCTGGACGTCAGCGGGGAGCTACAATGAGCAGTTCTTC
CASSFWTSAGSYNEQFF
>TRBJ2-1|.|.|TRBV4-3
TGCGCCAGCAGCCAAGAGAACTGGGGGCTAGGCGGCAAGTACAATGAGCAGTTCTTC
CASSQENWGLGGKYNEQFF
>TRBJ1-4|.|.|TRBV9
TGTGCCAGCAGCGCCCGGGGGGGGAATGAAAAACTGTTTTTT
CASSARGGNEKLFF
>TRBJ2-3|.|.|TRBV5-1
TGCGCCAGCAGCGCGGGAATCACAGATACGCAGTATTTT
CASSAGITDTQYF
>TRBJ2-7|TRBD2|.|TRBV2
TGTGCCAGCAGTGAATGGGGGGGATCTGGCTACGAGCAGTACTTC
CASSEWGGSGYEQYF
>TRBJ1-1|.|.|TRBV21-1
TGTGCCAGCAGCAAAGAAGACCGGGGGTTGGCTTTCTTT
CASSKEDRGLAFF
>TRBJ2-6|TRBD1|once|TRBV27
TGTGCCAGCAGTCGGGACATAGAGGGGGCGGGGGCCAACGTCCTGACTTTC
CASSRDIEGAGANVLTF
>TRBJ2-5|TRBD2|.|TRBV7-3
TGTGCCAGCAGCCGCGGGGGCCAAGAGACCCAGTACTTC
CASSRGGQETQYF
>TRBJ1-6|TRBD1|.|TRBV7-3
TGTGCCAGCAGCTTACAGGGGGATTCACCCCTCCACTTT
CASSLQGDSPLHF
>TRBJ1-1|.|few|TRBV5-1
TGCGCCAGCAGCTACCGGGACACAGGAAACACTGAAGCTTTCTTT
CASSYRDTGNTEAFF
>TRBJ1-2|.|.|TRBV23-1
TGCGCCAGCAGTCAATGGTGGCATTCCTGGTCCCGATGTTTTTTCAGAAACTATGGCTACACCTTC
CASSQWWHSWSRCFFRNYGYTF
>TRBJ1-2|TRBD1|.|TRBV10-3
TGTGCCATCTACCGACAGGGAAAAGACTATGGCTACACCTTC
CAIYRQGKDYGYTF
>TRBJ2-7|TRBD2|.|TRBV4-2
TGTGCCAGCAGCCCGCTGGGACTAGCGGGGGGATGGCAGTACTTC
CASSPLGLAGGWQYF
>TRBJ1-2|.|.|TRBV28
TGTGCCAGCAGTTTGCCGGGCTATGGCTACACCTTC
CASSLPGYGYTF
>TRBJ2-5|.|.|TRBV5-6
TGTGCCAGCAGCTTGGTTGGGGGGAGGGAGACCCAGTACTTC
CASSLVGGRETQYF
>TRBJ2-3|TRBD2|few|TRBV15
TGTGCCACCAGCAGGGAGACTAGCGGGAGGTTGCCCCTCCTAGGGAGCACAGATACGCAGTATTTT
CATSRETSGRLPLLGSTDTQYF
>TRBJ1-1|.|.|TRBV14
TGTGCCAGCAGTTGGGCATCCTACACTGAAGCTTTCTTT
CASSWASYTEAFF
>TRBJ2-7|.|.|TRBV28
TGTGCCAGCAGTATCCCCTCAGGGGCCGGGACGATCAACGAGCAGTACTTC
CASSIPSGAGTINEQYF
>TRBJ1-5|.|once|TRBV13
TGTGCCAGCAGCTTAGGGGGACAAGTCCATCAGCCCCAGCATTTT
CASSLGGQVHQPQHF